This T cell receptor (beta chain) is from a study of cytomegalovirus exposure and HLA in healthy donors. About the study: The roughly 120 million unique TCR beta sequences, from roughly 170 million T cells, were found by an earlier analysis. Within an early data release were tens of millions of unique TCRs drawn from HLA-typed donors. General study results and limits: In vitro data verified a few CMV-associated chains as specific for CMV antigens.

V lost 0 bases to trimming and J lost 7 bases, with 6 bases between them. The CDR3 is made up of 12 amino acids. Germline V gene sequence: CDR1 MGHDK, CDR2 SYGVNS. This clone was seen more than once but under ten times. The antigen is not known. A multiplex PCR was run with 60 Vbeta primers and 13 Jbeta primers. Assay used: immunoSEQ multiplex PCR; TCRdb lists only in-frame clones, some missing. The sample holds 110,000 to 150,000 clones, over 8% seen once. This clonotype originated in a male donor in good health and CMV-seronegative. V is TRBV25-1 and J is TRBJ1-1; D is uncertain. The sample consisted of PBMCs. The CDR3 sequence is CASSEYSSEAFF. The CDR3, as DNA: TGTGCCAGCAGTGAATATTCCAGTGAAGCTTTCTTT. Together with reference TRBV25-1 and TRBJ1-1, the CDR3 gives the full variable domain: EADIYQTPRYLVIGTGKKITLECSQTMGHDKMYWYQQDPGMELHLIHYSYGVNSTEKGDLSSESTVSRIRTEHFPLTLESARPSHTSQYLCASSEYSSEAFFGQGTRLTVV.